This T cell receptor (beta chain) was sequenced during a study of T cell clones after liver transplantation. Overall study context: TCRbeta sequencing after a pre-transplant mixed lymphocyte reaction identified graft-donor-reactive clones, later tracked in post-transplant blood. Three of the eight recipients were HCV-positive; the rest had non-autoimmune, non-viral transplant indications.

This clone came up a few times. Assay used: immunoSEQ multiplex PCR; TCRdb lists only in-frame clones, some missing. This table has more than 45,000 clones, about 70% appearing once. Germline CDR1 reads SEHNR; CDR2 reads FQNEAQ (reference sequence). The length of the CDR3 is 12 residues. V was trimmed by 3 bases and J by 6 bases, leaving 3 bases between them. Sequenced here: CD4+ T cells from blood, sampled at the approximately 15-month timepoint. This TCR came from a human patient who received a liver transplant. T cells may partly derive from the graft donor. The chain links TRBV7-9 to TRBJ1-6; D is uncertain. CDR3 sequence: CASSFSNSPLHF. The CDR3 DNA is TGTGCCAGCAGCTTTAGTAATTCACCCCTCCACTTT.